This T cell receptor beta chain emerged from a study of blood T cell repertoires in COVID-19. For the study at large: Sites across the United States, Italy and Spain contributed samples from acute and convalescent COVID-19. T cells, B-cell-depleted T cells, or PBMCs supplied cDNA or gDNA.

The authors' processing: Amplification from reference gene primers served as the basis for estimated nucleated cell counts. This table comes from immunoSEQ multiplex PCR, and its TCRdb copy is limited to in-frame clones, with some not included. That table supplies the V and J calls and clone size; D and trimming were determined from the DNA. The profile shows hundreds of thousands of clones, under 90% of them singletons. The germline V gene has CDR1 MNHEY and CDR2 SVGEGT. This CDR3 comprises 13 residues. Trimming took 2 bases from V and 6 from J, leaving 8 bases between them. The sequenced sample consisted of peripheral blood. This TCR came from a woman older than 75 with active or convalescent COVID-19. The genes are TRBV6-2 or TRBV6-3 and TRBJ1-5; D unclear. This CDR3 is CASSYDGVQPQHF. CDR3 sequence (DNA): TGTGCCAGCAGTTACGATGGAGTTCAGCCCCAGCATTTT.